In its sample, the clone carrying this TCR beta chain was seen a few times. The antigen is undetermined. This sample was taken from a study of CD8 T cells in ankylosing spondylitis. Making the TCR beta libraries involved quantitative 5'-RACE with molecular barcodes. TCRdb passed the 5' RACE reads through MiXCR, listing each CDR3 protein once. Of about 840,000 distinct CDR3 sequences listed, approximately 12% were seen once; the top ten hold approximately 0.51%. Notes on the study in general: Characteristic of ankylosing spondylitis blood, it appeared, was a TCR beta motif comprising about eight highly homologous variants. Both synovial fluid and blood in reactive arthritis had previously been reported to carry some motif variants. The disease-linked clones had a CD8+ phenotype and low blood frequencies.

The germline CDR1 and CDR2 sequences are LNHNV and YYDKDF (reference sequence). The germline V and J ends were trimmed by 1 base and 8 bases, with 14 bases remaining between them. CDR3 size: 14 residues. The receptor comes from a male donor with ankylosing spondylitis. The gene calls are TRBV15 and TRBJ1-2, with D hard to call. The sequencing sample was made of blood, either unsorted or a sorted T cell fraction (not recorded which). The CDR3 DNA reads as TGTGCCACCAGCAGAGTCCCTTACCGATACGGCTACACCTTC. It specifies CATSRVPYRYGYTF.